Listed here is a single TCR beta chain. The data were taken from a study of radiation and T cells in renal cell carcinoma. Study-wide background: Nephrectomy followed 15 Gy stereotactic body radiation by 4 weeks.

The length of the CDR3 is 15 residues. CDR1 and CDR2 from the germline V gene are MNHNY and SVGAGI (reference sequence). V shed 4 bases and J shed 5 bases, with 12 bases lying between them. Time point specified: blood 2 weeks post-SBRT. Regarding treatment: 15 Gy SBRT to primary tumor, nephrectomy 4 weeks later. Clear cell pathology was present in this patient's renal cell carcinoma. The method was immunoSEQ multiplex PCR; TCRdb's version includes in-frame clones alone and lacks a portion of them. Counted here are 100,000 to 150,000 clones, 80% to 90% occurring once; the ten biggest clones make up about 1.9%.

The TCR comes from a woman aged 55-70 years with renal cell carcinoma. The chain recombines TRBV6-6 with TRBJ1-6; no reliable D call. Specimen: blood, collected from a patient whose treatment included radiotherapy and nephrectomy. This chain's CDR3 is CASSLDPRDNSPLHF. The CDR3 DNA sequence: TGTGCCAGCAGTTTGGACCCTAGGGATAATTCACCCCTCCACTTT.